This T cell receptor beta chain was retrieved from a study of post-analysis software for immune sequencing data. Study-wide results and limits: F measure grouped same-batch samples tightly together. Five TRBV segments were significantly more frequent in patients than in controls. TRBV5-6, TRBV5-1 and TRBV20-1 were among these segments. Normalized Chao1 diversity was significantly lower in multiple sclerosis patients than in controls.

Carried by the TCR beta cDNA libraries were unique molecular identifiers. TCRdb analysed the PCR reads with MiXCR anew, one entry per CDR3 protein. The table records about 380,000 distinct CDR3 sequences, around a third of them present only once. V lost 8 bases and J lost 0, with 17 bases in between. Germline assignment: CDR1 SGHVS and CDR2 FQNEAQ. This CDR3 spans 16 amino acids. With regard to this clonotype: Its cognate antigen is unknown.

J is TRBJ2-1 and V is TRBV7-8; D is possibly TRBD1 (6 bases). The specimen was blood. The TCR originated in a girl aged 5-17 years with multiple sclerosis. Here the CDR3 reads CASARWGQSSYNEQFF. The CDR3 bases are TGTGCCAGCGCACGCTGGGGGCAGAGCTCCTACAATGAGCAGTTCTTC.